This T cell receptor beta chain was captured in a study of identical twins. This clonotype was picked up a small number of times. TCRdb called the 5' RACE reads again in MiXCR, with one record for every CDR3 protein. Among a few hundred thousand distinct CDR3 sequences listed, 15% were seen once. CDR1 and CDR2 from the germline V gene are SNHLY and FYNNEI. CDR3 length: 14 amino acids. The V gene end was trimmed by 4 bases and the J gene end by 4 bases; junction bases not matched to a gene: 3. This sample was shared with a second study, whose subject was yellow fever vaccine responses in identical twins.

V usage is TRBV2 and J usage is TRBJ2-1, with TRBD2 matching over 8 bases. What was sequenced was CD4+ T cells sorted from blood. The receptor was isolated from a young woman in good health. CDR3 region: CASSAERGYNEQFF. As DNA, the CDR3 is TGTGCCAGCAGTGCCGAGCGGGGGTACAATGAGCAGTTCTTC.